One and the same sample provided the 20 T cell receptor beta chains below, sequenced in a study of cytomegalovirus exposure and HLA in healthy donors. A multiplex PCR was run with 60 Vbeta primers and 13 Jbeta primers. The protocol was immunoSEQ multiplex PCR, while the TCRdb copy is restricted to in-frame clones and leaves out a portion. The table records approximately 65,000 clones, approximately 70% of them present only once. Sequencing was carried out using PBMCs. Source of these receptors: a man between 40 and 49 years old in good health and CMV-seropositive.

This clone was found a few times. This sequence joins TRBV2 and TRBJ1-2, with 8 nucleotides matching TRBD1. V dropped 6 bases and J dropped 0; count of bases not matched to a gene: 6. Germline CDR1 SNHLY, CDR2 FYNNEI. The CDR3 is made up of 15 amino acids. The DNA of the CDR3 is TGTGCCAGCAGGCCAGACAGGGGACCTAACTATGGCTACACCTTC. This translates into CASRPDRGPNYGYTF.

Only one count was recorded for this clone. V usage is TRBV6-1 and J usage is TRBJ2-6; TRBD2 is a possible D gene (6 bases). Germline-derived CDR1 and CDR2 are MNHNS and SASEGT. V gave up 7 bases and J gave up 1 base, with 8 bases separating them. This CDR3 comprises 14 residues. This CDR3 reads CASMGGSGANVLTF. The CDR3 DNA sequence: TGTGCCAGCATGGGGGGTTCTGGGGCCAACGTCCTGACTTTC.

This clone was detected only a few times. The CDR3 bases are TGCGCCAGCAGCTCTCAGAGCGGGAGTAGACAAGAGACCCAGTACTTC. The encoded protein is CASSSQSGSRQETQYF. This chain connects TRBV4-1 to TRBJ2-5; 8 bases fit TRBD2. The germline V gene encodes CDR1 MGHRA and CDR2 YSYEKL. The CDR3 runs to 16 residues. V dropped 5 bases and J dropped 2; count of bases not matched to a gene: 10.

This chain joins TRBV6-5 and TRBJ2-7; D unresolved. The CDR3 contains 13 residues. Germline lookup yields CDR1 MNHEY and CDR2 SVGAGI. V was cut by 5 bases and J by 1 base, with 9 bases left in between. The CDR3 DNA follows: TGTGCCAGCAGTGACGGAGCTTCCTACGAGCAGTACTTC. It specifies CASSDGASYEQYF.

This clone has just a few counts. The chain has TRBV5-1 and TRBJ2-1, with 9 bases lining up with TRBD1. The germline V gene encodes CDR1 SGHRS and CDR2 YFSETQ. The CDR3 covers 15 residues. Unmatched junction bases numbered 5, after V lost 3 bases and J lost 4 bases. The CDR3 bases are TGCGCCAGCAGCTCCGGGACAGGGACATACAATGAGCAGTTCTTC. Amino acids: CASSSGTGTYNEQFF.

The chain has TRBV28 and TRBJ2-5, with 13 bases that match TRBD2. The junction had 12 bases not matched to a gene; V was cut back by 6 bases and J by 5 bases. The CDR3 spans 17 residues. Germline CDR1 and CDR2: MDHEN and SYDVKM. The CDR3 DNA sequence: TGTGCCAGCAGCCGAGGACTAGCGGGGGTCGTCTCGGAGACCCAGTACTTC. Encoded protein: CASSRGLAGVVSETQYF.

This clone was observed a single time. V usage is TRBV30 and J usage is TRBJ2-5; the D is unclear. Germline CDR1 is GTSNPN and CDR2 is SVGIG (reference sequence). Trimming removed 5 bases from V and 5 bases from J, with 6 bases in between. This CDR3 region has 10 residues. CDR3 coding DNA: TGTGCCTGGGGCCAGGAGACCCAGTACTTC. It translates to CAWGQETQYF.

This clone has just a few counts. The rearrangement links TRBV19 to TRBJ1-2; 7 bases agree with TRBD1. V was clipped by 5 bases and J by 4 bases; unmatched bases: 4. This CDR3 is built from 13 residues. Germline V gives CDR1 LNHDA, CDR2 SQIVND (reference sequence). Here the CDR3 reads CASSVDRSYGYTF. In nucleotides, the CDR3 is TGTGCCAGTAGTGTGGACAGGAGCTATGGCTACACCTTC. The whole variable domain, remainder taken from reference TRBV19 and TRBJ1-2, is DGGITQSPKYLFRKEGQNVTLSCEQNLNHDAMYWYRQDPGQGLRLIYYSQIVNDFQKGDIAEGYSVSREKKESFPLTVTSAQKNPTAFYLCASSVDRSYGYTFGSGTRLTVV.

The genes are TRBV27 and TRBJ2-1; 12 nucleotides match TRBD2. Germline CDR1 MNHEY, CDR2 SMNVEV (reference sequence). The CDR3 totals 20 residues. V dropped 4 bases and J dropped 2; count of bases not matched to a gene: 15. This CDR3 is CASSSTPLTSGGTTYNEQFF. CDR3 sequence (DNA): TGTGCCAGCAGTTCCACCCCACTCACTAGCGGGGGGACTACCTACAATGAGCAGTTCTTC.

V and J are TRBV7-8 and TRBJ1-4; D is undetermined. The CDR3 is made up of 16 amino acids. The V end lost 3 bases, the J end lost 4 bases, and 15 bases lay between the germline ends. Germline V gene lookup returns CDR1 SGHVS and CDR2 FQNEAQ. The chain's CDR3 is CASSFPRGLRNEKLFF. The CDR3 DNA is TGTGCCAGCAGCTTTCCCCGAGGTCTTCGTAATGAAAAACTGTTTTTT.

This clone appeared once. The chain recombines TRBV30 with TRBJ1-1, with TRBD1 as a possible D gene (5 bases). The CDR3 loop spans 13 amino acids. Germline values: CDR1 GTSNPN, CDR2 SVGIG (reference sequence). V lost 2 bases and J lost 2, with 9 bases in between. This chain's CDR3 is CAWSRGYNTEAFF. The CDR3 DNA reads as TGTGCCTGGAGTAGGGGTTATAACACTGAAGCTTTCTTT.

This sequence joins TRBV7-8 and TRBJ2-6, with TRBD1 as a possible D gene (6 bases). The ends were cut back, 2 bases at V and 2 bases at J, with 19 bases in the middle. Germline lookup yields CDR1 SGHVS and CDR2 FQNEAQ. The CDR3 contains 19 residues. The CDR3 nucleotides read TGTGCCAGCAGCTTACTCGCCAATCAGGGGCCCCCTGGGGCCAACGTCCTGACTTTC. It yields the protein CASSLLANQGPPGANVLTF.

CDR3 coding DNA: TGTGCCAGCAATTTCGGACAGGGGGGGAATGAGCAGTTCTTC. Translating gives CASNFGQGGNEQFF. The chain couples TRBV6-1 to TRBJ2-1; the match to TRBD1 covers 10 bases. From germline, CDR1 is MNHNS and CDR2 SASEGT. The CDR3 spans 14 residues. The V and J ends lost 7 bases and 7 bases, in that order; junction bases with no gene match: 7.

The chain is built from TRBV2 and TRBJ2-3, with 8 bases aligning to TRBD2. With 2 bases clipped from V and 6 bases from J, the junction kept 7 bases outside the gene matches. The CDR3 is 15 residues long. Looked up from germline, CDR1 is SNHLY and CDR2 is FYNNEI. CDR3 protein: CASSELAGSPDTQYF. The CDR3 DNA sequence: TGTGCCAGCAGTGAATTAGCGGGATCTCCCGATACGCAGTATTTT.

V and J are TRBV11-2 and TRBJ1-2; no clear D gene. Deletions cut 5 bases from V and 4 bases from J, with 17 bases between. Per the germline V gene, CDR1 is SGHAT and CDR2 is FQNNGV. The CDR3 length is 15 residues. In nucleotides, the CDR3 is TGTGCCAGCAGCCGGATCGAAGAGGCTCCCTATGGCTACACCTTC. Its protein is CASSRIEEAPYGYTF. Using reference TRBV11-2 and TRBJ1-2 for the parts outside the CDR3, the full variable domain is EAGVAQSPRYKIIEKRQSVAFWCNPISGHATLYWYQQILGQGPKLLIQFQNNGVVDDSQLPKDRFSAERLKGVDSTLKIQPAKLEDSAVYLCASSRIEEAPYGYTFGSGTRLTVV.

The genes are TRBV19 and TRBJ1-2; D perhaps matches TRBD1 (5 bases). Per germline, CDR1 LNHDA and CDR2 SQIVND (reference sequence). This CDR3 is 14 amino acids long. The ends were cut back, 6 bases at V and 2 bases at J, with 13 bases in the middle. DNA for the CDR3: TGTGCCAGTAGCGCCACGACAGTGAACTATGGCTACACCTTC. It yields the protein CASSATTVNYGYTF.

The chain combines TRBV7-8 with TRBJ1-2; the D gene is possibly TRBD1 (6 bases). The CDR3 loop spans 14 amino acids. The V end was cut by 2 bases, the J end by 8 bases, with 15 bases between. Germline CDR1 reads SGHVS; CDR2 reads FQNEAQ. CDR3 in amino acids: CASSLRGTKGGYTF. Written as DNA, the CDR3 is TGTGCCAGCAGCTTAAGGGGGACAAAAGGAGGCTACACCTTC.

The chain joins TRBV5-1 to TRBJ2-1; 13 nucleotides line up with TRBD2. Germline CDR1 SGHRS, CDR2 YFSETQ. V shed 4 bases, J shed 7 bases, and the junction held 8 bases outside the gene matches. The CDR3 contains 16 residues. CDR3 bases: TGCGCCAGCAGCGGGACTAGCGGGGCCCAAGAAAATGAGCAGTTCTTC. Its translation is CASSGTSGAQENEQFF.

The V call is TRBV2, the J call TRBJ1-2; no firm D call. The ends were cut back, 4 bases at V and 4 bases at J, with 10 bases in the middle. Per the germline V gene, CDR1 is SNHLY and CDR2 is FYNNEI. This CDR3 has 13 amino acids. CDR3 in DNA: TGTGCCAGCAGTGTGTCAGCGTCCTATGGCTACACCTTC. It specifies CASSVSASYGYTF.

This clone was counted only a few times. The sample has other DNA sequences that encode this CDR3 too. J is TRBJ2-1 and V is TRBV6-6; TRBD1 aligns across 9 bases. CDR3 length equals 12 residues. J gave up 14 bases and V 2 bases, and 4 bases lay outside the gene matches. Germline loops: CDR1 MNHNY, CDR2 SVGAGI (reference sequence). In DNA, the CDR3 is TGTGCCAGCAGTTACGAGGACAGGGGAAAGTTCTTC. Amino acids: CASSYEDRGKFF.